The T cell receptor (beta chain) described here comes from a study of control samples from healthy donors and cancer patients. This table comes from immunoSEQ multiplex PCR, and its TCRdb copy is limited to in-frame clones, with some not included. This sample yields under 80,000 clones, of which 94% are seen a single time; 2.8% belongs to the top ten. The CDR3 consists of 13 residues. Trimming removed 6 bases from V and 4 bases from J, with 12 bases in between. The V gene's germline CDR1 is SQVTM and CDR2 ANQGSEA. This clonotype was sampled from a woman under 40 in good health. This chain uses TRBV29-1 with TRBJ2-2; D remains unclear. The sequenced material came from blood. CDR3 region: CSVLPQLTGELFF. The CDR3, as DNA: TGCAGCGTCCTCCCTCAGCTCACCGGGGAGCTGTTTTTT.